This T cell receptor beta chain was observed in a study of blood T cells in healthy people across ages. Germline V gene lookup returns CDR1 MNHEY and CDR2 SVGEGT. With 7 bases removed from V and 3 bases from J, the gap between germline ends came to 6 bases. The CDR3 runs to 11 residues. Each donor was a healthy Caucasian individual from Russia, aged roughly 6 to 90. This clonotype was counted only a few times. Its target is unknown. PCR was performed a second time for 7 to 11 cycles using a sample-barcoded 5' primer and a J-beta primer mix. TCRdb recomputed calls from the 5' RACE reads with MiXCR, one row per CDR3 protein. The table shows hundreds of thousands of distinct CDR3 sequences, with roughly 50% occurring only once. The study, taken as a whole, reports: Age showed a roughly linear inverse relationship with TCR beta diversity per million T cells. Among long-lived donors, naive CD4+ cells were more numerous and diversity higher than in aged donors. Calculation of diversity from one million T cells yielded estimates considered to be underestimates.

Sequencing was performed on blood. This receptor was identified in a man aged 55 to 70 in good health. This chain links TRBV6-2 or TRBV6-3 with TRBJ2-5, with D unresolved. CDR3 residues: CASNTEETQYF. In DNA, the CDR3 is TGTGCCAGCAACACGGAAGAGACCCAGTACTTC.